The TCR beta chain under discussion was sequenced for a study of response to subunit inactivated influenza vaccine. Study-level points and caveats: Authors proposed each seasonal influenza vaccination draws in few new T cells.

TCRdb analysed the RT-PCR reads with MiXCR anew, one entry per CDR3 protein. Among under 850,000 distinct CDR3 sequences, roughly 20% were seen once, and the ten largest hold under 13%. Germline CDR1 SGHKS, CDR2 YYEKEE (reference sequence). The CDR3 has 12 residues. Deletions cut 6 bases from V and 2 bases from J, with 8 bases between. This clonotype was observed a handful of times. Its antigen is undetermined. Specimen: PBMCs from blood, collected about 5 days after vaccination. This sequence originates from a man aged 45-60 years who received an inactivated influenza vaccine. The chain couples TRBV5-5 to TRBJ1-2; possibly TRBD1 for D (6 bases). CDR3 region: CASNRANYGYTF. CDR3 nucleotide sequence: TGTGCCAGCAACAGGGCGAACTATGGCTACACCTTC. Full variable domain (remainder filled in from reference TRBV5-5 and TRBJ1-2): DAGVTQSPTHLIKTRGQQVTLRCSPISGHKSVSWYQQVLGQGPQFIFQYYEKEERGRGNFPDRFSARQFPNYSSELNVNALLLGDSALYLCASNRANYGYTFGSGTRLTVV.